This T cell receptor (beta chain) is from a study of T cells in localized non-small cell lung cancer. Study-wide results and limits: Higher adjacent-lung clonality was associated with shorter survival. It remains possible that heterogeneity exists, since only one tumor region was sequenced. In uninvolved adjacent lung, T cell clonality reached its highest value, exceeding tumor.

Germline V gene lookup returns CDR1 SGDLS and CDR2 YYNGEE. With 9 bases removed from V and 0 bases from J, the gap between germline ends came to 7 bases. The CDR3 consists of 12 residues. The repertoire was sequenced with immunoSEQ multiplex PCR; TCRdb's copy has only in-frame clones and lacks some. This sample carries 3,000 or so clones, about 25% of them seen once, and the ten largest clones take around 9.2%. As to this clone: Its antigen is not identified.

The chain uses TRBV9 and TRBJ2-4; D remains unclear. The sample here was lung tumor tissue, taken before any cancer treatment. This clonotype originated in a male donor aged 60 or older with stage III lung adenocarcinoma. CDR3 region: CAITLAKNIQYF. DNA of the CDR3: TGTGCCATCACTTTAGCCAAAAACATTCAGTACTTC. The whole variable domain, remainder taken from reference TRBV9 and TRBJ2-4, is DSGVTQTPKHLITATGQRVTLRCSPRSGDLSVYWYQQSLDQGLQFLIQYYNGEERAKGNILERFSAQQFPDLHSELNLSSLELGDSALYFCAITLAKNIQYFGAGTRLSVL.